The 25 T cell receptor beta chains below were found in one sample sequenced in a study of brain T cells in children with intractable seizures. Profiled with immunoSEQ multiplex PCR; TCRdb holds only in-frame clones, not every one. In the table there are over 95,000 clones, approximately 94% of which are singletons. Sequenced material: peripheral blood, taken at surgery. The receptor source for this set is a boy under two years old with hemimegalencephaly and intractable seizures.

The chain joins TRBV9 to TRBJ2-2; 8 bases map to TRBD1. The CDR3 has 16 amino acids. CDR1 SGDLS and CDR2 YYNGEE come from the germline V gene. With V trimmed by 2 bases and J by 1 base, 4 bases remained unmatched. This chain's CDR3 is CASSVRGLVNTGELFF. CDR3 nucleotide sequence: TGTGCCAGCAGCGTCAGGGGGCTAGTGAACACCGGGGAGCTGTTTTTT.

J is TRBJ2-7 and V is TRBV4-2; D unclear. Germline V gives CDR1 LGHNA, CDR2 YNFKEQ. The germline V and J ends were trimmed by 4 bases and 0 bases, with 13 bases remaining between them. CDR3 length: 15 amino acids. Written as DNA, the CDR3 is TGTGCCAGCAGCCCTCTGGCCCGCGTCTCCTACGAGCAGTACTTC. Translation: CASSPLARVSYEQYF.

The chain is built from TRBV24-1 and TRBJ2-2; 13 bases fit TRBD2. Germline V gene data show CDR1 as KGHDR and CDR2 as SFDVKD. V lost 1 base, J lost 4 bases, and 2 bases stayed unmatched. CDR3 length: 17 residues. The CDR3 reads CATSDFRTSGSTGELFF. DNA of the CDR3: TGTGCCACCAGTGATTTCCGGACTAGCGGGAGCACCGGGGAGCTGTTTTTT.

The chain is built from TRBV5-4 and TRBJ1-2; no definite D call. The CDR3 has 15 amino acids. Trimming removed 2 bases at V and 3 bases at J, with 14 bases between. CDR1 is SGHNT and CDR2 is YYREEE in the germline V gene (reference sequence). The CDR3 sequence: CASSFIVGLDYGYTF. CDR3 DNA sequence: TGTGCCAGCAGCTTTATAGTCGGGCTCGACTATGGCTACACCTTC.

The V call is TRBV6-4, the J call TRBJ1-5; tentative D call: TRBD1 (6 bases). The CDR3 contains 16 residues. Looked up from germline, CDR1 is MRHNA and CDR2 is SNTAGT. The V and J ends lost 4 bases and 0 bases respectively, with 13 bases between them. The CDR3 here is CASSGQVRYSNQPQHF. For the CDR3, the DNA is TGTGCCAGCAGTGGACAGGTGAGATATAGCAATCAGCCCCAGCATTTT.

This clone was seen a few times. This chain links TRBV4-2 with TRBJ2-7, with D possibly being TRBD1 (5 bases). Germline CDR1 reads LGHNA; CDR2 reads YNFKEQ. V was pared by 4 bases and J by 4 bases, with 11 bases between. This CDR3 is built from 13 residues. CDR3 sequence reads: CASSPTAGYEQYF. The CDR3 nucleotides read TGTGCCAGCAGCCCCACGGCAGGGTACGAGCAGTACTTC.

The chain uses TRBV7-9 and TRBJ1-1, with a weak D call TRBD1 (6 bases). The V end lost 5 bases, the J end lost 1 base, and 14 bases lay between the germline ends. The CDR3 consists of 15 residues. Germline CDR1 reads SEHNR; CDR2 reads FQNEAQ (reference sequence). The CDR3 spells CASSPRRGANTEAFF. DNA for the CDR3: TGTGCCAGCAGCCCACGTAGGGGGGCGAACACTGAAGCTTTCTTT. Combining the CDR3 with reference TRBV7-9 and TRBJ1-1 gives the whole variable domain DTGVSQNPRHKITKRGQNVTFRCDPISEHNRLYWYRQTLGQGPEFLTYFQNEAQLEKSRLLSDRFSAERPKGSFSTLEIQRTEQGDSAMYLCASSPRRGANTEAFFGQGTRLTVV.

This chain connects TRBV4-3 to TRBJ1-1, with TRBD1 as a possible D gene (5 bases). The CDR3 consists of 13 residues. Germline assignment: CDR1 LGHNA and CDR2 YSLEER. V shed 0 bases and J shed 10 bases, with 12 bases lying between them. CDR3 sequence: CASSQDRGRGAFF. In nucleotides, the CDR3 is TGCGCCAGCAGCCAAGATCGGGGACGGGGAGCTTTCTTT.

J is TRBJ1-4 and V is TRBV9; 7 bases align to TRBD1. CDR1 is SGDLS, CDR2 YYNGEE, per germline. With V trimmed by 3 bases and J by 4 bases, 6 bases remained unmatched. The CDR3 has 15 amino acids. The CDR3 coding sequence is TGTGCCAGCAGCGGAAAGACAGGGATTAATGAAAAACTGTTTTTT. It translates to CASSGKTGINEKLFF.

The rearrangement joins TRBV7-2 to TRBJ1-6; 9 bases are shared with TRBD1. The CDR3 extends over 15 amino acids. Germline lookup yields CDR1 SGHTA and CDR2 FQGNSA. The V segment lost 5 bases and the J segment 6 bases; nucleotides outside the gene matches: 5. The CDR3 region is CASSGQGTTNSPLHF. In DNA, the CDR3 is TGTGCCAGCAGCGGACAGGGGACGACTAATTCACCCCTCCACTTT.

CDR3 sequence: CASIKGQFGDTQYF. Written as DNA, the CDR3 is TGTGCCAGCATCAAGGGACAGTTCGGGGATACGCAGTATTTT. J is TRBJ2-3 and V is TRBV28, with 7 bases aligning to TRBD1. V shed 7 bases and J 6 bases; nucleotides not matched to a gene: 10. Germline assignment: CDR1 MDHEN and CDR2 SYDVKM. The CDR3 sequence is 14 residues long.

The rearrangement uses TRBV7-2 and TRBJ2-7; tentatively, D is TRBD1 or TRBD2 (5 bases each). CDR1 and CDR2 from the germline V gene are SGHTA and FQGNSA. Deletions cut 1 base from V and 6 bases from J, with 13 bases between. This CDR3 contains 14 residues. This CDR3 is CASSLEGRGSEQYF. CDR3 bases: TGTGCCAGCAGCTTAGAGGGCCGGGGCTCCGAGCAGTACTTC.

This clone was recorded only once. This chain connects TRBV29-1 to TRBJ1-1, with D possibly being TRBD1 (5 bases). Germline lookup yields CDR1 SQVTM and CDR2 ANQGSEA. CDR3 length: 13 residues. With 6 bases removed from V and 9 bases from J, the gap between germline ends came to 20 bases. CDR3 loop: CSVWDGRDEKAFF. CDR3 nucleotide sequence: TGCAGCGTCTGGGACGGACGAGATGAGAAAGCTTTCTTT. The full variable domain, rest sourced from reference TRBV29-1 and TRBJ1-1, is SAVISQKPSRDICQRGTSLTIQCQVDSQVTMMFWYRQQPGQSLTLIATANQGSEATYESGFVIDKFPISRPNLTFSTLTVSNMSPEDSSIYLCSVWDGRDEKAFFGQGTRLTVV.

This chain links TRBV4-2 with TRBJ2-7; D gene unclear. The CDR3 totals 14 residues. V was shortened by 1 base and J by 3 bases, with 10 bases between the two germline ends. Germline CDR1 LGHNA, CDR2 YNFKEQ. The CDR3 sequence: CASSQGPGYYEQYF. As DNA, the CDR3 is TGTGCCAGCAGCCAAGGACCAGGATACTACGAGCAGTACTTC.

This CDR3 reads CATSRSSRGEQYF. DNA of the CDR3: TGTGCCACCAGCAGGTCCTCCCGGGGAGAGCAGTACTTC. This chain uses TRBV15 with TRBJ2-7; the D gene is possibly TRBD2 (5 bases). Germline CDR1 is LNHNV and CDR2 is YYDKDF (reference sequence). The CDR3 is 13 residues long. V lost 3 bases and J 7 bases, leaving 13 bases between the germline ends.

The chain joins TRBV7-2 to TRBJ2-2; 10 positions match TRBD2. This CDR3 has 15 residues. CDR1 and CDR2 from the germline V gene are SGHTA and FQGNSA. V was pared by 5 bases and J by 5 bases, with 5 bases of the junction left unmatched. CDR3 sequence (DNA): TGTGCCAGCAGCCCTCTAGCGGGAGAGACCGGGGAGCTGTTTTTT. It specifies CASSPLAGETGELFF. Together with reference TRBV7-2 and TRBJ2-2, the CDR3 gives the full variable domain: GAGVSQSPSNKVTEKGKDVELRCDPISGHTALYWYRQSLGQGLEFLIYFQGNSAPDKSGLPSDRFSAERTGGSVSTLTIQRTQQEDSAVYLCASSPLAGETGELFFGEGSRLTVL.

The V call is TRBV28, the J call TRBJ2-1; a possible D gene is TRBD2 (6 bases). From germline, CDR1 is MDHEN and CDR2 SYDVKM. The CDR3 is made up of 16 amino acids. V dropped 3 bases and J dropped 4 bases, with 16 bases sitting between them. CDR3 coding DNA: TGTGCCAGCAGTTTTTCCGCGGGAATCAAATACAATGAGCAGTTCTTC. Translating it yields CASSFSAGIKYNEQFF.

The V gene is TRBV6-5, the J gene TRBJ2-5; D perhaps matches TRBD2 (5 bases). V shed 5 bases and J shed 5 bases, with 12 bases lying between them. Germline CDR1 reads MNHEY; CDR2 reads SVGAGI. The CDR3 consists of 13 residues. CDR3 bases: TGTGCCAGCAGTCTAGTGAGAGGGGAGACCCAGTACTTC. It specifies CASSLVRGETQYF.

In its sample, this clone was seen once. J is TRBJ1-6 and V is TRBV10-3; tentatively, D is TRBD1 (5 bases). Trimming stripped 11 bases from V and 8 bases from J, with 13 bases between. The V gene's germline CDR1 is ENHRY and CDR2 SYGVKD. This CDR3 has 12 amino acids. CDR3 region: CAAAGTDSPLHF. The CDR3 nucleotides read TGTGCCGCGGCAGGGACTGATTCACCCCTCCACTTT.

V and J are TRBV12-3 or TRBV12-4 and TRBJ2-7; the D is unclear. This CDR3 has 13 residues. V was pared by 3 bases and J by 3 bases, with 9 bases between. DNA of the CDR3: TGTGCCAGCAGTTTGGGGTATAACTACGAGCAGTACTTC. Its translation is CASSLGYNYEQYF.

The chain carries TRBV5-4 and TRBJ2-7; D is unresolved. The CDR3 sequence is 13 residues long. V gave up 1 base and J gave up 3 bases, with 8 bases separating them. Looked up from germline, CDR1 is SGHNT and CDR2 is YYREEE (reference sequence). The CDR3 here is CASSLTSGYEQYF. CDR3 sequence (DNA): TGTGCCAGCAGCTTGACCTCTGGCTACGAGCAGTACTTC.

This chain uses TRBV9 with TRBJ1-1; possible D gene TRBD1, 6 bases. V lost 0 bases to trimming and J lost 0 bases, with 15 bases between them. The germline gives CDR1 SGDLS, CDR2 YYNGEE. The CDR3 is 17 residues long. The CDR3 reads CASSVGAGEGMNTEAFF. The CDR3 bases are TGTGCCAGCAGCGTAGGGGCAGGGGAGGGCATGAACACTGAAGCTTTCTTT.

The CDR3 here is CASSVASGNVYEQYF. DNA of the CDR3: TGTGCCAGCAGCGTGGCTAGCGGGAACGTTTACGAGCAGTACTTC. This chain connects TRBV9 to TRBJ2-7; 9 bases agree with TRBD2. Germline V gene lookup returns CDR1 SGDLS and CDR2 YYNGEE. V gave up 2 bases and J gave up 4 bases; unmatched junction bases: 7. CDR3 length: 15 residues.

A word on this clone: Other DNA sequences of this sample code for an identical CDR3. The CDR3: CASSLTTDTQYF. Here the CDR3 DNA reads TGCGCCAGCAGCTTGACTACAGATACGCAGTATTTT. V gene TRBV5-1 combines with J gene TRBJ2-3; D gene ambiguous. V dropped 1 base and J dropped 3 bases, with 3 bases sitting between them. CDR3 length: 12 amino acids. From germline, CDR1 is SGHRS and CDR2 YFSETQ.

The chain combines TRBV29-1 with TRBJ2-7, with TRBD2 matching over 7 bases. The CDR3 extends over 14 amino acids. Germline-derived CDR1 and CDR2 are SQVTM and ANQGSEA. Trimming cost V 5 bases and J 6 bases; bases outside gene matches: 13. CDR3 in amino acids: CSVRVGGEGLEQYF. The CDR3, as DNA: TGCAGCGTTCGGGTCGGAGGGGAGGGTCTCGAGCAGTACTTC.